Below are 6 T cell receptor beta chains sequenced from a single sample in a study of shared clonotypes between healthy human individuals. TCRdb's copy holds only in-frame clones and misses some; the assay was immunoSEQ multiplex PCR. The repertoire holds roughly 1,600,000 clones, with approximately 98.5% as singletons. Sample: naive CD4+ T cells sorted from blood. The subset is: CD45RA+ positively selected. The receptors come from a man younger than 45 in good health.

The V gene is TRBV9, the J gene TRBJ2-1; a weak D match, TRBD2 (6 bases). V was cut by 3 bases and J by 0 bases, with 16 bases left in between. In germline, CDR1 is SGDLS, CDR2 YYNGEE. This CDR3 has 17 residues. CDR3 bases: TGTGCCAGCAGCGCGGAGGTGGCGGGGCGCTCCTACAATGAGCAGTTCTTC. Translating gives CASSAEVAGRSYNEQFF. The complete variable domain, with remaining parts taken from reference TRBV9 and TRBJ2-1, reads DSGVTQTPKHLITATGQRVTLRCSPRSGDLSVYWYQQSLDQGLQFLIQYYNGEERAKGNILERFSAQQFPDLHSELNLSSLELGDSALYFCASSAEVAGRSYNEQFFGPGTRLTVL.

This rearrangement joins TRBV9 to TRBJ2-5; 16 bases align to TRBD2. The V gene's germline CDR1 is SGDLS and CDR2 YYNGEE. The CDR3 is 19 residues long. The V segment lost 3 bases and the J segment 5 bases; nucleotides outside the gene matches: 13. The CDR3 DNA reads as TGTGCCAGCAGCGCCCGAGGGGGACTAGCGGGAGGGCCCGGGGAGACCCAGTACTTC. It encodes CASSARGGLAGGPGETQYF.

The rearrangement joins TRBV13 to TRBJ2-3; D not certain. The CDR3 length is 11 residues. The germline V and J ends were trimmed by 5 bases and 2 bases, with 2 bases remaining between them. The V gene's germline CDR1 is PRHDT and CDR2 FYEKMQ (reference sequence). The CDR3 coding sequence is TGTGCCAGCAGCGTCACAGATACGCAGTATTTT. Translation: CASSVTDTQYF.

This chain uses TRBV28 with TRBJ2-7; D may match TRBD1 or TRBD2 (5 bases each). The CDR3 is 10 residues long. Trimming stripped 6 bases from V and 8 bases from J, with 8 bases between. Germline V gene data show CDR1 as MDHEN and CDR2 as SYDVKM. For the CDR3, the DNA is TGTGCCAGCAGCGGGACGAAGCAGTACTTC. Encoded protein: CASSGTKQYF. The full variable domain, with the rest looked up from reference TRBV28 and TRBJ2-7, is DVKVTQSSRYLVKRTGEKVFLECVQDMDHENMFWYRQDPGLGLRLIYFSYDVKMKEKGDIPEGYSVSREKKERFSLILESASTNQTSMYLCASSGTKQYFGPGTRLTVT.

The chain links TRBV9 to TRBJ2-3; 7 nucleotides line up with TRBD2. V dropped 7 bases and J dropped 4; count of bases not matched to a gene: 3. There are 12 residues in the CDR3. The germline V gene encodes CDR1 SGDLS and CDR2 YYNGEE. The CDR3 DNA sequence: TGTGCCAGCGGGGAGGGCGCAGATACGCAGTATTTT. Its translation is CASGEGADTQYF.

In its sample, this clone was seen once. The rearrangement joins TRBV25-1 to TRBJ1-3; no reliable D call. This CDR3 contains 13 residues. Germline values: CDR1 MGHDK, CDR2 SYGVNS. Trimming took off 6 bases at V and 2 bases at J, with 8 bases between the two ends. CDR3 sequence (DNA): TGTGCCAGCAGCCGAGGTCCTGGAAACACCATATATTTT. Translated, it gives CASSRGPGNTIYF. Using reference TRBV25-1 and TRBJ1-3 for the parts outside the CDR3, the full variable domain is EADIYQTPRYLVIGTGKKITLECSQTMGHDKMYWYQQDPGMELHLIHYSYGVNSTEKGDLSSESTVSRIRTEHFPLTLESARPSHTSQYLCASSRGPGNTIYFGEGSWLTVV.